One sample yielded the 5 T cell receptor beta chains listed below, sequenced in a study of Ad26.COV2.S vaccination and SARS-CoV-2 variants. TCRdb keeps only in-frame clones here, not all; method: immunoSEQ multiplex PCR. This table holds about 350,000 clones, roughly 85% found once. Stated treatment: roughly 19 received Ad26.COV2.S at low or high dose, single or two shots; roughly five received placebo; per-sample allocation not given. At day 63 after the first vaccine or placebo injection, samples were drawn. Sample: peripheral blood, taken in a trial of Ad26.COV2.S vaccine versus placebo. The receptors derive from a person aged 18-65 years who received the Ad26.COV2.S COVID-19 vaccine or a placebo.

This chain joins TRBV11-2 and TRBJ2-7; the D is unclear. Trimming shortened V by 1 base and J by 4 bases, and 11 bases separated the two germline ends. This CDR3 has 14 residues. Germline loops: CDR1 SGHAT, CDR2 FQNNGV. This CDR3 reads CASSLGSDGYEQYF. The CDR3 nucleotides read TGTGCCAGCAGCTTAGGGTCGGACGGATACGAGCAGTACTTC.

About this clone: Germline and junction disagree at one end, which may indicate a read error. The chain employs TRBV15 and TRBJ2-7; D is ambiguous. CDR3 length: 12 amino acids. Germline CDR1 reads LNHNV; CDR2 reads YYDKDF (reference sequence). The CDR3 bases are TGTGCCACCAGCAGAGATACCACTCAGGCCACCTTC. Protein: CATSRDTTQATF.

The chain combines TRBV30 with TRBJ2-6, with D maybe TRBD1 (6 bases). V lost 6 bases and J 4 bases, leaving 13 bases between the germline ends. Germline V gene sequence: CDR1 GTSNPN, CDR2 SVGIG (reference sequence). The CDR3 is 14 residues long. CDR3 nucleotides: TGTGCCTGCCTACAGGGCTCCGGGGCCAACGTCCTGACTTTC. This gives the protein CACLQGSGANVLTF. Drawing the rest from reference TRBV30 and TRBJ2-6, the complete variable domain is SQTIHQWPATLVQPVGSPLSLECTVEGTSNPNLYWYRQAAGRGLQLLFYSVGIGQISSEVPQNLSASRPQDRQFILSSKKLLLSDSGFYLCACLQGSGANVLTFGAGSRLTVL.

The rearrangement joins TRBV5-1 to TRBJ1-5; D call uncertain. The germline V and J ends were trimmed by 0 bases and 3 bases, with 7 bases remaining between them. CDR3 size: 14 residues. Germline V CDR1 and CDR2: SGHRS, YFSETQ. The CDR3 loop reads CASSLGGFNQPQHF. The DNA of the CDR3 is TGCGCCAGCAGCTTGGGAGGTTTCAATCAGCCCCAGCATTTT. Supplemented by reference TRBV5-1 and TRBJ1-5, the full variable domain reads KAGVTQTPRYLIKTRGQQVTLSCSPISGHRSVSWYQQTPGQGLQFLFEYFSETQRNKGNFPGRFSGRQFSNSRSEMNVSTLELGDSALYLCASSLGGFNQPQHFGDGTRLSIL.

The genes are TRBV27 and TRBJ2-6; 7 nucleotides line up with TRBD1. Germline CDR1 and CDR2: MNHEY and SMNVEV (reference sequence). J was trimmed by 0 bases and V by 7 bases; bases with no gene match: 6. The CDR3 consists of 16 residues. This CDR3 is CASKRQGPSGANVLTF. CDR3 coding DNA: TGTGCCAGCAAGCGACAGGGTCCCTCTGGGGCCAACGTCCTGACTTTC.